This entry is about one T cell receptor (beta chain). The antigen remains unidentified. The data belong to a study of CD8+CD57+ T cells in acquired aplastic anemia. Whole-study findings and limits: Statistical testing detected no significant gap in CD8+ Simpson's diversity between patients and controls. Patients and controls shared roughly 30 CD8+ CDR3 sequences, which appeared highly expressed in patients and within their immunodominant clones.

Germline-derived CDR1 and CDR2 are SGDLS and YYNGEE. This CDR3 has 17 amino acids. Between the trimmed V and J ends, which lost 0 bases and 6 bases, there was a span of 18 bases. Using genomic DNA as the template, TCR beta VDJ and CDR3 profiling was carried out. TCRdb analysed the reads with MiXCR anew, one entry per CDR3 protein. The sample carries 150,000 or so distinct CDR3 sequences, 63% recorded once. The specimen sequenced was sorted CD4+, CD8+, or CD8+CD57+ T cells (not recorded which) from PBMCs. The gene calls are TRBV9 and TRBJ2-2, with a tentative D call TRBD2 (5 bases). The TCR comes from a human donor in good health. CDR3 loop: CASSVGSFAGFAGELFF. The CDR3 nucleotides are TGTGCCAGCAGCGTAGGATCCTTCGCGGGTTTCGCCGGGGAGCTGTTTTTT.